The text below deals with one T cell receptor (beta chain). Its specificity is not known. This entry belongs to a study of monozygotic twins with inflammatory bowel disease. Study-wide findings and caveats: For IBD, no single strong associated signal or clonotype was supported. The co-twins with IBD showed lower TCRbeta diversity (inverse Simpson) than their healthy siblings. Researchers report that IBD patients shared fewer clonotypes with others than healthy twins, especially amid disease activity.

cDNA for TCRalpha and TCRbeta was amplified by nested PCRs of about 15 then 9 cycles. With the 5' RACE reads reprocessed, TCRdb shows one record per CDR3 protein and no DNA. The sample table sets out around 140,000 distinct CDR3 sequences. Germline V lookup: CDR1 MNHNS, CDR2 SASEGT. CDR3 size: 14 residues. This receptor was obtained from a human donor with ulcerative colitis or Crohn's disease, or a healthy co-twin of an affected twin (not recorded which). Sequencing was performed on blood. The chain uses TRBV6-1 and TRBJ2-7. CDR3 sequence reads: CASSVTSDSYEQYF.